The source of this TCR beta chain is a study of CD8 T cells in Susac syndrome. This clonotype occurred once. Reverse transcription used roughly 0.45 to 1 ug RNA and random hexamers. TCRdb itself ran the immunoSEQ multiplex PCR reads through MiXCR, one entry per CDR3 protein. The sample contains roughly 150,000 distinct CDR3 sequences, around 95% of which appear only once. Deletions cut 0 bases from V and 6 bases from J, with 9 bases between. The CDR3 consists of 14 residues. Germline values: CDR1 SGHNT, CDR2 YYREEE (reference sequence). Sequencing input: CD8+ T cells from PBMCs. The genes are TRBV5-4 and TRBJ2-2; no clear D. This TCR came from a human donor with multiple sclerosis. The CDR3 loop reads CASSLGGLSGELFF. The CDR3 DNA sequence: TGTGCCAGCAGCTTGGGAGGTCTCTCCGGGGAGCTGTTTTTT.